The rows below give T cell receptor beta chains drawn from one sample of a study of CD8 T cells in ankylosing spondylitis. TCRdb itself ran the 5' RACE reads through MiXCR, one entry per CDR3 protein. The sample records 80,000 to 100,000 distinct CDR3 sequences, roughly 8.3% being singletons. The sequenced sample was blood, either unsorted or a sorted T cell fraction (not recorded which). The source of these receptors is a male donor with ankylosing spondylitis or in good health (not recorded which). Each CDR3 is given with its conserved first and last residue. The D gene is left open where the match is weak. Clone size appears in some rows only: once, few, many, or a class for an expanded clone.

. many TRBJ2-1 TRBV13 CASSLRGRNPNEQFF TGTGCCAGCAGCTTGAGGGGGAGGAACCCCAATGAGCAGTTCTTC
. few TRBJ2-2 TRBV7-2 CASSWTLRGTGELFF TGTGCCAGCAGCTGGACACTCCGGGGCACCGGGGAGCTGTTTTTT
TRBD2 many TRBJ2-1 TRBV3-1 CASSQELAGGNEQFF TGTGCCAGCAGCCAAGAACTAGCGGGGGGAAATGAGCAGTTCTTC
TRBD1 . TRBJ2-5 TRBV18 CASSRNDRGQETQYF TGTGCCAGCTCACGGAACGACAGGGGGCAAGAGACCCAGTACTTC
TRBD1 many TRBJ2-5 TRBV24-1 CATSDSGQGRETQYF TGTGCCACCAGTGATTCCGGACAGGGACGCGAGACCCAGTACTTC
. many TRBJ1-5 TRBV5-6 CASSRLDRYDSNQPQHF TGTGCCAGCAGTCGGCTCGACAGATACGATAGCAATCAGCCCCAGCATTTT
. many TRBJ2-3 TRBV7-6 CASSLARTNRGGTQYF TGTGCCAGCAGCTTAGCCCGGACGAACCGCGGAGGTACGCAGTATTTT
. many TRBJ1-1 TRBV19 CASSIEHSNTEAFF TGTGCCAGTAGTATAGAGCACTCGAACACTGAAGCTTTCTTT
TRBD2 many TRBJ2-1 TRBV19 CASSIYLLAAYNEQFF TGTGCCAGTAGTATTTACCTACTAGCGGCCTACAATGAGCAGTTCTTC
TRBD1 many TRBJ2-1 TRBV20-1 CSARDRDRAYNEQFF TGCAGTGCTAGAGACCGGGACAGGGCTTACAATGAGCAGTTCTTC
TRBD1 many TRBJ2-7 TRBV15 CATGWDSSFYEQYF TGTGCCACCGGGTGGGACAGTAGTTTCTACGAGCAGTACTTC
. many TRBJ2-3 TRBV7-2 CASSVDSYDTQYF TGTGCCAGCAGCGTAGACTCTTACGATACGCAGTATTTT
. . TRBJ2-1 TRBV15 CATSSGGFSMHNEQFF TGTGCCACCAGCAGTGGTGGATTCTCAATGCACAATGAGCAGTTCTTC
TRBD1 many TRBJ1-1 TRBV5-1 CASSGQAWNTEAFF TGCGCCAGCAGCGGACAGGCGTGGAACACTGAAGCTTTCTTT
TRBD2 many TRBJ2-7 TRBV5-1 CASTTSGSSYEQYF TGCGCCAGCACAACTAGCGGGAGCTCCTACGAGCAGTACTTC
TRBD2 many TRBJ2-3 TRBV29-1 CSVEVWRGAASDTQYF TGCAGCGTTGAAGTCTGGCGGGGGGCCGCGTCGGATACGCAGTATTTT
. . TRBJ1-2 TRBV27 CASRATGWYGYTF TGTGCCAGCAGGGCTACAGGGTGGTATGGCTACACCTTC
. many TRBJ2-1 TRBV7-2 CASSLVSAGGGSEQFF TGTGCCAGCAGCTTAGTCTCGGCAGGGGGGGGATCGGAGCAGTTCTTC
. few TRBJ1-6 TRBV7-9 CASSLAGDNSPLHF TGTGCCAGCAGCTTAGCAGGGGATAATTCACCCCTCCACTTT
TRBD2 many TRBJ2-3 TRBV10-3 CAISFGTSGGTDTQYF TGTGCCATCAGCTTCGGGACTAGCGGCGGCACAGATACGCAGTATTTT
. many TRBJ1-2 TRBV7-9 CASSSQQDSNYGYTF TGTGCCAGCAGCTCCCAGCAGGACTCTAACTATGGCTACACCTTC
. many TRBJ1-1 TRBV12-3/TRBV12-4 CASSSQVSNTEAFF TGTGCCAGCAGTTCGCAGGTGTCGAACACTGAAGCTTTCTTT
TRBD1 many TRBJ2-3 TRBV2 CASSGMGQSDTQYF TGTGCCAGCAGTGGGATGGGACAGTCAGATACGCAGTATTTT
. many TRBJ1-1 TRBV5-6 CASSVGREAFF TGTGCCAGCAGCGTCGGCCGCGAAGCTTTCTTT
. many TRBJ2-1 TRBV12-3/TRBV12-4 CASSPTGYNEQFF TGTGCCAGCAGCCCGACAGGCTACAATGAGCAGTTCTTC
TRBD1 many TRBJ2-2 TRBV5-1 CASSLLQGAGTGELFF TGCGCCAGCAGCCTCCTACAGGGGGCGGGGACCGGGGAGCTGTTTTTT
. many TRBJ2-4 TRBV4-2 CASSQDLGAKNIQYF TGTGCCAGCAGCCAAGATCTGGGAGCCAAAAACATTCAGTACTTC
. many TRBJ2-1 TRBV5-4 CASWQAADNEQFF TGTGCCAGCTGGCAGGCCGCCGACAATGAGCAGTTCTTC
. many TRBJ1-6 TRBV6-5 CASSYDREYSPLHF TGTGCCAGCAGTTACGACAGAGAGTATTCACCCCTCCACTTT
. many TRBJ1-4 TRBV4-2 CASSQGGPLEKLFF TGTGCCAGCAGCCAAGGTGGTCCGCTTGAAAAACTGTTTTTT
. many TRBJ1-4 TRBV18 CASSPTNIYRKLFF TGTGCCAGCTCACCGACAAATATCTATCGAAAACTGTTTTTT
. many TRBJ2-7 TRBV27 CASRDQTYEQYF TGTGCCAGCAGAGATCAGACCTACGAGCAGTACTTC
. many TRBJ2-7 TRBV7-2 CASSQLGEQYF TGTGCCAGCAGCCAATTGGGCGAGCAGTACTTC
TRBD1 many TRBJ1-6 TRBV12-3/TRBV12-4 CASSNLQGGNSPLHF TGTGCCAGCAGTAACCTACAGGGGGGGAATTCACCCCTCCACTTT
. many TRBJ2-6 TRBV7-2 CASSSTGTGANVLTF TGTGCCAGCAGTTCGACGGGGACTGGGGCCAACGTCCTGACTTTC
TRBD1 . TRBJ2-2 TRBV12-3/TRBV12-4 CASRPQGQRNTGELFF TGTGCCAGCAGACCCCAGGGACAGAGGAACACCGGGGAGCTGTTTTTT
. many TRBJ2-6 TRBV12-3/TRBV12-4 CASSLGSGGANVLTF TGTGCCAGCAGCCTAGGGTCTGGAGGGGCCAACGTCCTGACTTTC
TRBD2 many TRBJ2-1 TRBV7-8 CASSRIQGGPRLAGLNEQFF TGTGCCAGCAGCCGGATACAGGGAGGGCCAAGACTAGCGGGACTCAATGAGCAGTTCTTC
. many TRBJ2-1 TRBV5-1 CASSLGGESYNEQFF TGCGCCAGCAGCTTGGGGGGTGAGTCCTACAATGAGCAGTTCTTC
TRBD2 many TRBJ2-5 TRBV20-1 CSAFGGGSQETQYF TGCAGTGCCTTTGGCGGGGGGTCGCAAGAGACCCAGTACTTC
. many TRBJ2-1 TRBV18 CASSIDISYNEQFF TGTGCCAGCTCAATTGATATCTCCTACAATGAGCAGTTCTTC
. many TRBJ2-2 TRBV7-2 CASSLAQNTGELFF TGTGCCAGCAGCTTAGCACAGAACACCGGGGAGCTGTTTTTT
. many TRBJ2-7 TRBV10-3 CATRAQSSYEQYF TGTGCCACCAGAGCTCAGAGCTCCTACGAGCAGTACTTC
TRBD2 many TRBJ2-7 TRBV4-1 CASSHQQGGSYEQYF TGCGCCAGCAGCCATCAGCAAGGCGGGAGCTACGAGCAGTACTTC
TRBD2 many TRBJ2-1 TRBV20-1 CSARDFRSSGREDEQFF TGCAGTGCTAGAGATTTCCGATCGAGCGGGAGGGAAGATGAGCAGTTCTTC
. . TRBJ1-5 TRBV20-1 CSAARRSSNQPQHF TGCAGTGCTGCGAGGCGGTCGAGCAATCAGCCCCAGCATTTT
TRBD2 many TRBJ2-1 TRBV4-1 CASRGKGLAGENEQFF TGCGCCAGCAGGGGCAAGGGACTAGCGGGAGAAAATGAGCAGTTCTTC
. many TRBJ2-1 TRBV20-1 CSARVRPRGPYNEQFF TGCAGTGCTAGAGTTCGTCCCAGGGGTCCCTACAATGAGCAGTTCTTC
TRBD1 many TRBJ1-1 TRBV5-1 CASSLEGQVSITEAFF TGCGCCAGCAGCTTGGAGGGACAGGTTAGCATCACTGAAGCTTTCTTT
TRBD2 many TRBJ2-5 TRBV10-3 CAISSGVSRGQETQYF TGTGCCATCTCTAGCGGGGTATCGAGGGGGCAAGAGACCCAGTACTTC
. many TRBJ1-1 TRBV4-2 CASSQDLQGIAEAFF TGTGCCAGCAGCCAAGATCTTCAGGGGATCGCTGAAGCTTTCTTT
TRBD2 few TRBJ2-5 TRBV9 CASSVSGTSGWDQETQYF TGTGCCAGCAGCGTCTCCGGGACTAGCGGGTGGGATCAAGAGACCCAGTACTTC